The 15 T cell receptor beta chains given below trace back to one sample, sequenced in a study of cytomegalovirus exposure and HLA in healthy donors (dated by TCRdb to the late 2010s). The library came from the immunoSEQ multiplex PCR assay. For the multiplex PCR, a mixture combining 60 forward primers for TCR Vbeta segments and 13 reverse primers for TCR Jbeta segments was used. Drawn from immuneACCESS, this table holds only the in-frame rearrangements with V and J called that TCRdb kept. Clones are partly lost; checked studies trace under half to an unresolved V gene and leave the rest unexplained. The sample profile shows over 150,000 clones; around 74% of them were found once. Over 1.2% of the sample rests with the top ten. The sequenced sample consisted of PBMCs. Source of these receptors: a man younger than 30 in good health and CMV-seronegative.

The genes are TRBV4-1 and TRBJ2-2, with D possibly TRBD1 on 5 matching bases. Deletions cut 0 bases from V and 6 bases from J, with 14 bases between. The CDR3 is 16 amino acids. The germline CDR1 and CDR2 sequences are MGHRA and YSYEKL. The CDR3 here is CASSQEGASWAGELFF. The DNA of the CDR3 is TGCGCCAGCAGCCAAGAAGGGGCCTCGTGGGCCGGGGAGCTGTTTTTT.

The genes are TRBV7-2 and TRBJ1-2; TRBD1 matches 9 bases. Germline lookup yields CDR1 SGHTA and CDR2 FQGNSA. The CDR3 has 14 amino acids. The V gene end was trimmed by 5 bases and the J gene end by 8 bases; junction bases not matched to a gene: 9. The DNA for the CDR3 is TGTGCCAGCAGCCAACAGGGGGCGGTGAGGGGCTACACCTTC. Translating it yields CASSQQGAVRGYTF.

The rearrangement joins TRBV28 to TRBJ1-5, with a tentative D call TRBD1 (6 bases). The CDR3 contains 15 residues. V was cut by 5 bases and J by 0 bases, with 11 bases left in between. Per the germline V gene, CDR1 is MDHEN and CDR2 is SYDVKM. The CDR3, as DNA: TGTGCCAGCAGTACAGGGCCGCATAGCAATCAGCCCCAGCATTTT. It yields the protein CASSTGPHSNQPQHF.

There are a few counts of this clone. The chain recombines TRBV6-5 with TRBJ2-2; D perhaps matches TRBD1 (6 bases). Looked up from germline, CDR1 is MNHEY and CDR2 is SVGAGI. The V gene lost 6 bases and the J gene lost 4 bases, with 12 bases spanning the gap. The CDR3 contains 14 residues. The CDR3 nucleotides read TGTGCCAGCAGGCAGGGGCCGAGCACCGGGGAGCTGTTTTTT. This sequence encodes CASRQGPSTGELFF.

CDR3 region: CASSLTGQSTDTQYF. Here the CDR3 DNA reads TGTGCCAGCAGCTTAACCGGACAGTCAACAGATACGCAGTATTTT. The chain recombines TRBV7-9 with TRBJ2-3; D perhaps matches TRBD1 (6 bases). Germline V gene sequence: CDR1 SEHNR, CDR2 FQNEAQ (reference sequence). The V end was cut by 2 bases, the J end by 3 bases, with 12 bases between. The CDR3 runs to 15 residues. The variable domain in full, completed from reference TRBV7-9 and TRBJ2-3, reads DTGVSQNPRHKITKRGQNVTFRCDPISEHNRLYWYRQTLGQGPEFLTYFQNEAQLEKSRLLSDRFSAERPKGSFSTLEIQRTEQGDSAMYLCASSLTGQSTDTQYFGPGTRLTVL.

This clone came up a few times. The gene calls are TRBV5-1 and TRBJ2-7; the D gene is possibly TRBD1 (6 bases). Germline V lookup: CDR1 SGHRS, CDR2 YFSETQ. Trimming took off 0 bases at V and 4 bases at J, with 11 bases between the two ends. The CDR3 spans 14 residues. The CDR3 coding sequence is TGCGCCAGCAGCTTGGTGCTGGGGGCATACGAGCAGTACTTC. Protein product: CASSLVLGAYEQYF.

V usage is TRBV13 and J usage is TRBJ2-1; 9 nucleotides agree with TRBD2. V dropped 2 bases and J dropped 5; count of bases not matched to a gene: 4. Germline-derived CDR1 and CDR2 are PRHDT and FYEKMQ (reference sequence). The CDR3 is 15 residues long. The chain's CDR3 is CASSLISSGNNEQFF. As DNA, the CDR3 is TGTGCCAGCAGCTTAATTTCTAGCGGGAACAATGAGCAGTTCTTC.

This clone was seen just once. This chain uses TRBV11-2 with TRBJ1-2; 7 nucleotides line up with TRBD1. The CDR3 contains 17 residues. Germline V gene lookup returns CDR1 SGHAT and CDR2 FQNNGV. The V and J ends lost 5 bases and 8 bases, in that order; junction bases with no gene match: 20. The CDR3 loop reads CASSQRAGQVTTGGYTF. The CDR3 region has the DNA TGTGCCAGCAGCCAAAGAGCAGGACAGGTGACGACGGGCGGCTACACCTTC.

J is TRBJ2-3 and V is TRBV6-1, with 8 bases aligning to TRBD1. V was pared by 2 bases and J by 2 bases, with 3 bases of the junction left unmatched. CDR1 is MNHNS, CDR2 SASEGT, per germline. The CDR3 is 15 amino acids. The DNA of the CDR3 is TGTGCCAGCAGTGAACAGGACAGGGCCACAGATACGCAGTATTTT. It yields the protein CASSEQDRATDTQYF.

The CDR3 reads CASSLAGEPRDEQFF. The CDR3 DNA reads as TGCGCCAGCAGCCTAGCGGGAGAACCCAGAGATGAGCAGTTCTTC. The V gene is TRBV5-1, the J gene TRBJ2-1, with 10 positions matching TRBD2. CDR3 length: 15 amino acids. Germline CDR1 and CDR2: SGHRS and YFSETQ. Trimming took 4 bases from V and 8 from J; bases not matched to a gene: 9.

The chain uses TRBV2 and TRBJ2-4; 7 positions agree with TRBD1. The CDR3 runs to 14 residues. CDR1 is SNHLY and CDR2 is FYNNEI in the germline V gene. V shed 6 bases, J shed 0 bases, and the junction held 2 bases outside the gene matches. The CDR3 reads CASRQGQAKNIQYF. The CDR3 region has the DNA TGTGCCAGCAGACAGGGGCAAGCCAAAAACATTCAGTACTTC.

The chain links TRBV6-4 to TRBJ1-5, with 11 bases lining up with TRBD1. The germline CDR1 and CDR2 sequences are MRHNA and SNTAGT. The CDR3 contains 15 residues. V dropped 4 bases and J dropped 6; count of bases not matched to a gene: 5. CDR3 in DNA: TGTGCCAGCAGTGTGACCGGGACAGGGGGTCAGCCCCAGCATTTT. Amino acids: CASSVTGTGGQPQHF.

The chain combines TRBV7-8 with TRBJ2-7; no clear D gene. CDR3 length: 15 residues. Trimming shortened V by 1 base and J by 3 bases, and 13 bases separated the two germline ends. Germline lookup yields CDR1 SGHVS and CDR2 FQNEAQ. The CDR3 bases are TGTGCCAGCAGCTTAGTCTCAGGCCGAGACTACGAGCAGTACTTC. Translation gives CASSLVSGRDYEQYF.

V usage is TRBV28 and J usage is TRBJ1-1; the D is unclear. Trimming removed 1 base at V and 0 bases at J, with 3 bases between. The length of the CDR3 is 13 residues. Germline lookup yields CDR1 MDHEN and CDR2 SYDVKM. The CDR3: CASSLSVNTEAFF. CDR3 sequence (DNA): TGTGCCAGCAGTTTATCGGTGAACACTGAAGCTTTCTTT.

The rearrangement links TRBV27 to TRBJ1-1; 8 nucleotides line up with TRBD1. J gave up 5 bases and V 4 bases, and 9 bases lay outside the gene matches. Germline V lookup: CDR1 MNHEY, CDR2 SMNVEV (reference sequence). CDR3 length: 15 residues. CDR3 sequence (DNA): TGTGCCAGCAGTTCCCCAGGGGGCCTGTCGACTGAAGCTTTCTTT. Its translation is CASSSPGGLSTEAFF.